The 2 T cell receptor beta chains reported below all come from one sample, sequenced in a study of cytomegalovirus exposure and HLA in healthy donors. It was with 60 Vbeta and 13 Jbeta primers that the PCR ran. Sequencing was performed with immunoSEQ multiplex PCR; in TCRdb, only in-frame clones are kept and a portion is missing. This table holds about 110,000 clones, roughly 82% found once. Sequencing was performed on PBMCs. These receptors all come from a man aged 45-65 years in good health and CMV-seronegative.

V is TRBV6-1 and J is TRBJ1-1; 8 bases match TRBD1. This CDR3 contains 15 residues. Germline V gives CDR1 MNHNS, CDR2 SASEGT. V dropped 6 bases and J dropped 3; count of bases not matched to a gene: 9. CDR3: CASSSGGASDTEAFF. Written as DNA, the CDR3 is TGTGCCAGCAGCTCAGGGGGCGCATCGGACACTGAAGCTTTCTTT.

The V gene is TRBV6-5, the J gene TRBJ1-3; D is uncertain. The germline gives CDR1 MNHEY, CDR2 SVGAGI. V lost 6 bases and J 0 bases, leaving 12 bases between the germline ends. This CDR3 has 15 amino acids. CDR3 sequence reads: CASRPRRISGNTIYF. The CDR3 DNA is TGTGCCAGCAGACCTCGGAGGATCTCTGGAAACACCATATATTTT.